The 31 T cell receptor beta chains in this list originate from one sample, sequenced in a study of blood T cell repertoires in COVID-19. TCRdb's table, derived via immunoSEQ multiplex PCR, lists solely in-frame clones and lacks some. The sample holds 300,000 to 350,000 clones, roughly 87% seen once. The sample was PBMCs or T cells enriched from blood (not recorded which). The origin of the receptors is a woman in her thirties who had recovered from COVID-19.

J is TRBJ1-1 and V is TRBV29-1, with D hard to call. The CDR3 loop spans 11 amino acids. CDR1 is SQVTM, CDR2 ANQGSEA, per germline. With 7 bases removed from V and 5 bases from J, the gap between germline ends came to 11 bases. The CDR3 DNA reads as TGCAGCGCCCGAGCGGGTACTGAAGCTTTCTTT. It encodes CSARAGTEAFF. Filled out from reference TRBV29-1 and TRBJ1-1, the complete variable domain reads SAVISQKPSRDICQRGTSLTIQCQVDSQVTMMFWYRQQPGQSLTLIATANQGSEATYESGFVIDKFPISRPNLTFSTLTVSNMSPEDSSIYLCSARAGTEAFFGQGTRLTVV.

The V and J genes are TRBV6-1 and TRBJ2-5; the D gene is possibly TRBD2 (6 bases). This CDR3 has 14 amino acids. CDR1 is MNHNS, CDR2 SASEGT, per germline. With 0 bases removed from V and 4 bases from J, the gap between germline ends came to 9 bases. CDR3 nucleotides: TGTGCCAGCAGTGAAGCAAGGAGGGGAGAGACCCAGTACTTC. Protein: CASSEARRGETQYF.

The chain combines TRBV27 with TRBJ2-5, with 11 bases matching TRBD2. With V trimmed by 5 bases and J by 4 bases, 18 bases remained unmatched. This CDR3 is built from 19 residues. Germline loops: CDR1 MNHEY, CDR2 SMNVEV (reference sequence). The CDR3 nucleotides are TGTGCCAGCAGTCAAAAACACGTAAGACTAGCGGGGCTGTTAGAGACCCAGTACTTC. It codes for CASSQKHVRLAGLLETQYF.

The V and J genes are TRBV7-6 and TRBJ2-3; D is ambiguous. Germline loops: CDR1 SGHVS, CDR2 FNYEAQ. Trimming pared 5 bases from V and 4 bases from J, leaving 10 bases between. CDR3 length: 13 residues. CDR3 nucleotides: TGTGCCAGCAGCCCATTGGCGGCAGATACGCAGTATTTT. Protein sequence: CASSPLAADTQYF.

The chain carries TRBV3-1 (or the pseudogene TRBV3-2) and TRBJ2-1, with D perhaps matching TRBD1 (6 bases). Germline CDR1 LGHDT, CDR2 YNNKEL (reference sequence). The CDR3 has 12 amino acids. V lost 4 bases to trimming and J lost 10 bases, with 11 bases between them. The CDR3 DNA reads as TGTGCCAGCAGCCCACAGGGTCGGGAGCAGTTCTTC. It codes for CASSPQGREQFF.

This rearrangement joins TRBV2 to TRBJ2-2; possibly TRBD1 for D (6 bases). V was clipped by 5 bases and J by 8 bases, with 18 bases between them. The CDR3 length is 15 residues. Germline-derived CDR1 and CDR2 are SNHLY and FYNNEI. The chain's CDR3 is CASSLNSGAAGELFF. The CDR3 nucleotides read TGTGCCAGCAGTTTAAATTCAGGGGCCGCGGGGGAGCTGTTTTTT.

The CDR3 nucleotides read TGTGCCAGTAGTATCTTAGGAGTGGATAGCAATCAGCCCCAGCATTTT. Its protein is CASSILGVDSNQPQHF. The rearrangement links TRBV19 to TRBJ1-5, with D unresolved. CDR1 and CDR2 (germline): LNHDA, SQIVND (reference sequence). The V end lost 3 bases, the J end lost 0 bases, and 12 bases lay between the germline ends. This CDR3 contains 16 residues.

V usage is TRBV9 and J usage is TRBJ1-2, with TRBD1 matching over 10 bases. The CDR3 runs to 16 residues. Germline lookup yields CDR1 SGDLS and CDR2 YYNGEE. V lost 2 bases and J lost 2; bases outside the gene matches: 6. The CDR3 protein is CASSVGQGFDNYGYTF. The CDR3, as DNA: TGTGCCAGCAGCGTGGGACAGGGGTTTGACAACTATGGCTACACCTTC.

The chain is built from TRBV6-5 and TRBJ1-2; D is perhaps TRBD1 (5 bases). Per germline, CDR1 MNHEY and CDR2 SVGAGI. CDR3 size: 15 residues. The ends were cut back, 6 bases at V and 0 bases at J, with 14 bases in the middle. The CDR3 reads CASRRDRQPNYGYTF. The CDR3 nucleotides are TGTGCCAGCAGGCGAGACAGACAGCCTAACTATGGCTACACCTTC.

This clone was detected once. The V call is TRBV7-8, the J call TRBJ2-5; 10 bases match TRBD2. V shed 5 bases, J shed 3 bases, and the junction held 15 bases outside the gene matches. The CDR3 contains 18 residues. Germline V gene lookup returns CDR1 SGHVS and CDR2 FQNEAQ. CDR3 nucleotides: TGTGCCAGCAGCCCTCCCGGAGCGAGCGGGGGGGATAAAGAGACCCAGTACTTC. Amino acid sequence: CASSPPGASGGDKETQYF.

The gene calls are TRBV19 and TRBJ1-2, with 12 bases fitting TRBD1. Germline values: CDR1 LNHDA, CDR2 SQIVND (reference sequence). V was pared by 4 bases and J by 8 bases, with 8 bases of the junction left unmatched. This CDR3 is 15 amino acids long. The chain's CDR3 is CASSTGTGGAGGYTF. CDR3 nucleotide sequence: TGTGCCAGTAGTACCGGGACAGGGGGCGCCGGGGGCTACACCTTC.

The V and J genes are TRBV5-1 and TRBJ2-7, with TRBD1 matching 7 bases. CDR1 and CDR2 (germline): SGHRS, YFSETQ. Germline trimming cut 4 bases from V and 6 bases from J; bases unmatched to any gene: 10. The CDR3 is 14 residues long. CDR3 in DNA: TGCGCCAGCAGCCTGACCCGGACAGGCGGCGAGCAGTACTTC. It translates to CASSLTRTGGEQYF. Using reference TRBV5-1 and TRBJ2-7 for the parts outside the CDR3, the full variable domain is KAGVTQTPRYLIKTRGQQVTLSCSPISGHRSVSWYQQTPGQGLQFLFEYFSETQRNKGNFPGRFSGRQFSNSRSEMNVSTLELGDSALYLCASSLTRTGGEQYFGPGTRLTVT.

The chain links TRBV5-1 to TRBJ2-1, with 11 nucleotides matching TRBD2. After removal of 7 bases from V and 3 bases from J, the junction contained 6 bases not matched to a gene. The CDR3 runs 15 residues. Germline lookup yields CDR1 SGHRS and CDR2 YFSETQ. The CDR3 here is CASLVGTSGYNEQFF. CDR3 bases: TGCGCCAGCCTCGTCGGGACTAGCGGCTACAATGAGCAGTTCTTC.

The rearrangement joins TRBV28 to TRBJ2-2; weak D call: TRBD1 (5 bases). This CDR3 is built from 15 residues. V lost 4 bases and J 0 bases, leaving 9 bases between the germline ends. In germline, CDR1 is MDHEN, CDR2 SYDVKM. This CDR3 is CASSSDISNTGELFF. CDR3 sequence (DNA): TGTGCCAGCAGTTCGGACATTTCGAACACCGGGGAGCTGTTTTTT.

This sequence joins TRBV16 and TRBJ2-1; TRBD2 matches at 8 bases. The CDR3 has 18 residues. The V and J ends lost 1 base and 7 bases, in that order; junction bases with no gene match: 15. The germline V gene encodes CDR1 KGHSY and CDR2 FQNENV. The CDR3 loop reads CASSQFFLSSGESNEQFF. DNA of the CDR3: TGTGCCAGCAGCCAATTTTTCCTAAGTAGCGGGGAGTCGAATGAGCAGTTCTTC.

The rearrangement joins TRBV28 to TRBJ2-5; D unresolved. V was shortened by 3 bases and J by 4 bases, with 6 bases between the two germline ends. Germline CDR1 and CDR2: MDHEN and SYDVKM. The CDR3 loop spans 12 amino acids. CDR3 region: CASSLARETQYF. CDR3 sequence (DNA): TGTGCCAGCAGTTTGGCCAGAGAGACCCAGTACTTC.

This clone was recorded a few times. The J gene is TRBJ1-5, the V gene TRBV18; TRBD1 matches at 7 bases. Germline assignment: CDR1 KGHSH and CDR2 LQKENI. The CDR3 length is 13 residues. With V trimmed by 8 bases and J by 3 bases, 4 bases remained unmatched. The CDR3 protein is CASRDSYNQPQHF. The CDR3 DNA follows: TGTGCCAGCCGGGACAGTTACAATCAGCCCCAGCATTTT. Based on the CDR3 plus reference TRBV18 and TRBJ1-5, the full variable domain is NAGVMQNPRHLVRRRGQEARLRCSPMKGHSHVYWYRQLPEEGLKFMVYLQKENIIDESGMPKERFSAEFPKEGPSILRIQQVVRGDSAAYFCASRDSYNQPQHFGDGTRLSIL.

The CDR3 DNA sequence: TGTGCCAGCAGCTTGGGGTCTACTAGCAGCTTACAGCTGTTTTTT. Amino acids: CASSLGSTSSLQLFF. J is TRBJ2-2 and V is TRBV5-6, with D perhaps TRBD2 (6 bases). The CDR3 runs to 15 residues. With 0 bases removed from V and 12 bases from J, the gap between germline ends came to 18 bases. Germline CDR1 reads SGHDT; CDR2 reads YYEEEE.

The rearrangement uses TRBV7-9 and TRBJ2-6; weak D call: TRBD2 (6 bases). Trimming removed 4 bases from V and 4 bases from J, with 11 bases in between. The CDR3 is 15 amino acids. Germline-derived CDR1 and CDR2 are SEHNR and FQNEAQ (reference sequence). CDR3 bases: TGTGCCAGCAGCTCCAGGGACTCAGGGGCCAACGTCCTGACTTTC. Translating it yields CASSSRDSGANVLTF.

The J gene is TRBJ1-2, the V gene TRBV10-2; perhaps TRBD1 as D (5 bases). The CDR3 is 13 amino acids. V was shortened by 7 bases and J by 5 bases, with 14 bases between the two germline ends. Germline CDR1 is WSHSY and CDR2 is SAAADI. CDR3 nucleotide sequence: TGCGCCAGCACCCCCAACGGGGGATATGGCTACACCTTC. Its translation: CASTPNGGYGYTF.

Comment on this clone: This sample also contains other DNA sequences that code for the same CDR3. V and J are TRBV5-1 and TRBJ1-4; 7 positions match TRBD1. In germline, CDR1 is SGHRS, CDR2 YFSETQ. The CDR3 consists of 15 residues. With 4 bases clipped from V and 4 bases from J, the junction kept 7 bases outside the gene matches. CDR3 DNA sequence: TGCGCCAGCAGCCCCGGGGACAGCGGTAATGAAAAACTGTTTTTT. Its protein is CASSPGDSGNEKLFF.

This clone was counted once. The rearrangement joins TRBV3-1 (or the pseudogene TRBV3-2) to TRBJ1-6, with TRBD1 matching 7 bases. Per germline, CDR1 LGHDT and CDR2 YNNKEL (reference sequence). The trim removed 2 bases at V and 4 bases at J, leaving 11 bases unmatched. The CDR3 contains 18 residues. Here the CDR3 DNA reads TGTGCCAGCAGCCAAAACACTGGGGACAGAATTTATAATTCACCCCTCCACTTT. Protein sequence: CASSQNTGDRIYNSPLHF.

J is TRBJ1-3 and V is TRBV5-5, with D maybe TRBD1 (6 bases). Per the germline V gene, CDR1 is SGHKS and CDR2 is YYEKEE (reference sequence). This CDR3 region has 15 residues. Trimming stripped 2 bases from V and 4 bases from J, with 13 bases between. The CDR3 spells CASSFFVQGGNTIYF. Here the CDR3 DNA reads TGTGCCAGCAGCTTTTTTGTACAGGGAGGAAACACCATATATTTT.

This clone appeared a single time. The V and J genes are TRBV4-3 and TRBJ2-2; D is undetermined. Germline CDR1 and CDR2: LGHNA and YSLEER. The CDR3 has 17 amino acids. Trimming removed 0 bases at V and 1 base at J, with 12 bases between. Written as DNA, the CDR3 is TGCGCCAGCAGCCAAGATTTTCTAAGACAGAACACCGGGGAGCTGTTTTTT. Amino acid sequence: CASSQDFLRQNTGELFF.

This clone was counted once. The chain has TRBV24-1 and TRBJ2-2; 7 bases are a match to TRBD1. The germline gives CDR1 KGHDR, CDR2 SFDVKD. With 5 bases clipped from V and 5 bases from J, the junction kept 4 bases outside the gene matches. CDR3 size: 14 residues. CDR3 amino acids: CATSGAGGTGELFF. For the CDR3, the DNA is TGTGCCACCAGTGGGGCAGGGGGTACCGGGGAGCTGTTTTTT.

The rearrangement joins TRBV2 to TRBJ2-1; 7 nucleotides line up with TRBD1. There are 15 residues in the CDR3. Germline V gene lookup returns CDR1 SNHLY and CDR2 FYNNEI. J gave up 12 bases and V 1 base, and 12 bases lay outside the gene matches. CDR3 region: CASSEGGRQGKRQFF. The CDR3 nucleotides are TGTGCCAGCAGTGAAGGGGGGAGACAGGGAAAAAGGCAGTTCTTC.

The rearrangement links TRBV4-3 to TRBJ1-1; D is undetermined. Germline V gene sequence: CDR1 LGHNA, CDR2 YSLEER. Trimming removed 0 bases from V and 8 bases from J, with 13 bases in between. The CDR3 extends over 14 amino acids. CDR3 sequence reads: CASSQEGGPPEAFF. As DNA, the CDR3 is TGCGCCAGCAGCCAAGAAGGAGGACCCCCAGAAGCTTTCTTT.

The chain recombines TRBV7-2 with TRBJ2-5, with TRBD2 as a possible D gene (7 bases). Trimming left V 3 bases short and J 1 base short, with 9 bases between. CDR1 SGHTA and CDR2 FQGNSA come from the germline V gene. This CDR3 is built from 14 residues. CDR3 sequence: CASSFRGAQETQYF. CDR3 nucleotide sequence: TGTGCCAGCAGCTTCCGGGGGGCCCAAGAGACCCAGTACTTC.

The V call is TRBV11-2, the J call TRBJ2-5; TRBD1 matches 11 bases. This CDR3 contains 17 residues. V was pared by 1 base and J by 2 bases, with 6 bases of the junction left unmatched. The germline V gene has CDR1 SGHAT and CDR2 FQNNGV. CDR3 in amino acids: CASSLGTGGRGQETQYF. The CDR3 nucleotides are TGTGCCAGCAGCTTAGGGACAGGGGGCCGTGGGCAAGAGACCCAGTACTTC.

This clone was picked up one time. CDR3 bases: TGCAGCGTTGTAACAGGTTCTAACTATGGCTACACCTTC. Translating it yields CSVVTGSNYGYTF. V gene TRBV29-1 combines with J gene TRBJ1-2; D might be TRBD1 (5 bases). Germline lookup yields CDR1 SQVTM and CDR2 ANQGSEA. There are 13 residues in the CDR3. V was pared by 4 bases and J by 0 bases, with 9 bases between.

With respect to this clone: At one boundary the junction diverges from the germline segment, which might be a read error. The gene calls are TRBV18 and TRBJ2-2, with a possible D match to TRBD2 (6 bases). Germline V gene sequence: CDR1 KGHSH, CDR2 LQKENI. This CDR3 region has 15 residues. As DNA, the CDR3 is TGTGCCAGCTCAGCACCGGGACTCCGCACCGGGGAGCTGTTTTTT. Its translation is CASSAPGLRTGELFF.